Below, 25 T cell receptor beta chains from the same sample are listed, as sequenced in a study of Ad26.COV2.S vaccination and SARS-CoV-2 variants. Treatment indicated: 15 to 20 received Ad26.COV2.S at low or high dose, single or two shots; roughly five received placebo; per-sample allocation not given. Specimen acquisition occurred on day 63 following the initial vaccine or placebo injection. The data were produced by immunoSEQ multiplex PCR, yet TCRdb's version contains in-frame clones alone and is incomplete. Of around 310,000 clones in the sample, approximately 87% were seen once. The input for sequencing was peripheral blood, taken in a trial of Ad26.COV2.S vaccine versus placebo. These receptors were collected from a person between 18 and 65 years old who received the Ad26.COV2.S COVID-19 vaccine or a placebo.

The CDR3 DNA reads TGCGCCAGCAGCTTGGAGGGCCCCTCCTACAATGAGCAGTTCTTC. It yields the protein CASSLEGPSYNEQFF. The chain uses TRBV5-1 and TRBJ2-1; unclear D gene. Germline lookup yields CDR1 SGHRS and CDR2 YFSETQ. The CDR3 covers 15 residues. The V and J ends lost 0 bases and 0 bases respectively, with 7 bases between them.

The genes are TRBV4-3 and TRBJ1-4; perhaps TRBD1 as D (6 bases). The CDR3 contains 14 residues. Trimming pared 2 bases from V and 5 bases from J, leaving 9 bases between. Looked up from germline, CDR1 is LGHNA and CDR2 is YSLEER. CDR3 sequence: CASSQIQGNEKLFF. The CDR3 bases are TGCGCCAGCAGCCAAATCCAGGGGAATGAAAAACTGTTTTTT.

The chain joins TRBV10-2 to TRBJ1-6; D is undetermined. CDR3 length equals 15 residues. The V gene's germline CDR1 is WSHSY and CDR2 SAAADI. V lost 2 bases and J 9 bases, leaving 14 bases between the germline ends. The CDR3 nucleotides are TGCGCCAGCAGTGAGGTGCAGGACGGTGGTTCACCCCTCCACTTT. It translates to CASSEVQDGGSPLHF.

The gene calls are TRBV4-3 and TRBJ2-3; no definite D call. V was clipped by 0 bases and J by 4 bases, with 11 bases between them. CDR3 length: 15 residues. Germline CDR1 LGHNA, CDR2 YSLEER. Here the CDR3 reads CASSQEEWAADTQYF. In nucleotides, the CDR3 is TGCGCCAGCAGCCAAGAAGAATGGGCCGCAGATACGCAGTATTTT.

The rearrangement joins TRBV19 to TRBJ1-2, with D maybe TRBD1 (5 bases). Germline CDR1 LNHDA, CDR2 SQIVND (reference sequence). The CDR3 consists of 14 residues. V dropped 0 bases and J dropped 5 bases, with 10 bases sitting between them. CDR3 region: CASSIDRQFYGYTF. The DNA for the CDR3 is TGTGCCAGTAGTATAGATCGACAGTTTTATGGCTACACCTTC.

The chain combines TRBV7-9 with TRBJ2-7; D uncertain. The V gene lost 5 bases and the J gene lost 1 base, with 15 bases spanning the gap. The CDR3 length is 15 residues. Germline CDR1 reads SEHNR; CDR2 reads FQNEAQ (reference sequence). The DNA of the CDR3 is TGTGCCAGCAGCAAAGACCCTTCTACTTCCTACGAGCAGTACTTC. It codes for CASSKDPSTSYEQYF. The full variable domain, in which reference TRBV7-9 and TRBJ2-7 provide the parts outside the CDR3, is DTGVSQNPRHKITKRGQNVTFRCDPISEHNRLYWYRQTLGQGPEFLTYFQNEAQLEKSRLLSDRFSAERPKGSFSTLEIQRTEQGDSAMYLCASSKDPSTSYEQYFGPGTRLTVT.

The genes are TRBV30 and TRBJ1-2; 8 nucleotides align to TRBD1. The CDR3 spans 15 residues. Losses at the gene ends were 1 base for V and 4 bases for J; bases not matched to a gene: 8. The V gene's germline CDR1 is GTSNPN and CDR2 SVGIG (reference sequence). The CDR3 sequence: CAWSGDRFDFYGYTF. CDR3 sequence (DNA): TGTGCCTGGAGTGGGGACAGGTTTGACTTCTATGGCTACACCTTC. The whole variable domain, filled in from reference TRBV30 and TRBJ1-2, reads SQTIHQWPATLVQPVGSPLSLECTVEGTSNPNLYWYRQAAGRGLQLLFYSVGIGQISSEVPQNLSASRPQDRQFILSSKKLLLSDSGFYLCAWSGDRFDFYGYTFGSGTRLTVV.

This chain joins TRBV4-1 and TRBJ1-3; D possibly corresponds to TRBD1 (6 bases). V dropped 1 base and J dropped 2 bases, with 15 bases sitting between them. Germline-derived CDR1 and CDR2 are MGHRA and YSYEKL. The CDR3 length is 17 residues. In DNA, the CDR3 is TGCGCCAGCAGCCAAGTAATCGGGCCAGGGGCTGGAAACACCATATATTTT. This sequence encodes CASSQVIGPGAGNTIYF.

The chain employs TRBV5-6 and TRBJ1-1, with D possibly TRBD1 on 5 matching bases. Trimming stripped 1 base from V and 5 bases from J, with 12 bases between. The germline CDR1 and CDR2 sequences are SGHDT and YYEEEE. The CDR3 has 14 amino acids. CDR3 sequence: CASSLLTGLTEAFF. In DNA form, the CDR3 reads TGTGCCAGCAGCTTGTTAACAGGTTTAACTGAAGCTTTCTTT.

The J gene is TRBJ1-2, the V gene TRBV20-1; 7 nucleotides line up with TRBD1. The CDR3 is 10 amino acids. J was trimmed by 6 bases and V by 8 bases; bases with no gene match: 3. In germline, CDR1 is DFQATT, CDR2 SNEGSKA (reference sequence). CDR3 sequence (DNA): TGCAGTAGAGGGGGCAATGGCTACACCTTC. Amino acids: CSRGGNGYTF.

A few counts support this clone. The CDR3 region is CASTLKTGTNQPQHF. CDR3 sequence (DNA): TGTGCCAGCACCCTAAAAACAGGGACCAATCAGCCCCAGCATTTT. The chain joins TRBV6-5 to TRBJ1-5, with a weak D call TRBD1 (6 bases). The V end lost 7 bases, the J end lost 3 bases, and 16 bases lay between the germline ends. The CDR3 spans 15 residues. CDR1 is MNHEY, CDR2 SVGAGI, per germline.

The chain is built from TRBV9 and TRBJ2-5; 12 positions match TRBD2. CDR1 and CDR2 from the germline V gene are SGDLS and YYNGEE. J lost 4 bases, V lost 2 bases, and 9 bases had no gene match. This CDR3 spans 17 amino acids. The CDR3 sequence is CASSVSGLAGKGETQYF. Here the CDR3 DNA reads TGTGCCAGCAGCGTCTCAGGACTAGCGGGGAAGGGAGAGACCCAGTACTTC. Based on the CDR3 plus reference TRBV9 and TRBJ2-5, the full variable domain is DSGVTQTPKHLITATGQRVTLRCSPRSGDLSVYWYQQSLDQGLQFLIQYYNGEERAKGNILERFSAQQFPDLHSELNLSSLELGDSALYFCASSVSGLAGKGETQYFGPGTRLLVL.

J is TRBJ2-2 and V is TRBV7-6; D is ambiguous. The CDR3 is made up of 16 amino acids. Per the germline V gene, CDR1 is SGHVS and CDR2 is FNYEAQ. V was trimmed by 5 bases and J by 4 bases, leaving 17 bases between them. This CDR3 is CASSRVSGGTTGELFF. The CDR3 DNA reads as TGTGCCAGCAGCCGGGTCAGTGGTGGTACCACCGGGGAGCTGTTTTTT.

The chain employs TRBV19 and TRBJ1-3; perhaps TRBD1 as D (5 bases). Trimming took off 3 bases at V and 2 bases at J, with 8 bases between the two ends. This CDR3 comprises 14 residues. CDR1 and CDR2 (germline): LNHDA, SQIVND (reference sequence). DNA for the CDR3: TGTGCCAGTAGTATTCGGGGGACTGGAAACACCATATATTTT. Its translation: CASSIRGTGNTIYF.

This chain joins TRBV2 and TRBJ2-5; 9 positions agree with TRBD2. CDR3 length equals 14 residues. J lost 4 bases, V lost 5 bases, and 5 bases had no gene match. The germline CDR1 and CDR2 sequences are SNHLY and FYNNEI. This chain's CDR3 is CASSNGLARETQYF. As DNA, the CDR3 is TGTGCCAGCAGTAACGGACTAGCGAGAGAGACCCAGTACTTC.

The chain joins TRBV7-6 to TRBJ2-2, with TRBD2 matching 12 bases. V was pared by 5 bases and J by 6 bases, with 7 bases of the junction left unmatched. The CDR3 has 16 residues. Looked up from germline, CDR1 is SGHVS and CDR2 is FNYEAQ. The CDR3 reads CASSQASGRAPGELFF. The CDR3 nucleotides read TGTGCCAGCAGCCAAGCTAGCGGGAGGGCCCCCGGGGAGCTGTTTTTT. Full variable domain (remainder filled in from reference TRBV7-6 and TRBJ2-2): GAGVSQSPRYKVTKRGQDVALRCDPISGHVSLYWYRQALGQGPEFLTYFNYEAQQDKSGLPNDRFSAERPEGSISTLTIQRTEQRDSAMYRCASSQASGRAPGELFFGEGSRLTVL.

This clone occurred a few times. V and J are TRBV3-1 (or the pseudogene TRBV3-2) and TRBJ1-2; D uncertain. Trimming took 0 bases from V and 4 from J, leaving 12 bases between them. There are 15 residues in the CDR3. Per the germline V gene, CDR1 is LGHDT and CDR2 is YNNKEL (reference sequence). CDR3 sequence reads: CASSQDRKAVYGYTF. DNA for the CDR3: TGTGCCAGCAGCCAAGATCGAAAGGCGGTCTATGGCTACACCTTC.

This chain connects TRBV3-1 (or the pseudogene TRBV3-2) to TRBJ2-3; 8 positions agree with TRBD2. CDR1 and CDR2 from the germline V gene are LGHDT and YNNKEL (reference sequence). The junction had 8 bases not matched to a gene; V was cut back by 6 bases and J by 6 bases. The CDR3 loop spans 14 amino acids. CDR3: CASSPRGGHDTQYF. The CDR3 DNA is TGTGCCAGCAGTCCCCGGGGGGGCCATGATACGCAGTATTTT.

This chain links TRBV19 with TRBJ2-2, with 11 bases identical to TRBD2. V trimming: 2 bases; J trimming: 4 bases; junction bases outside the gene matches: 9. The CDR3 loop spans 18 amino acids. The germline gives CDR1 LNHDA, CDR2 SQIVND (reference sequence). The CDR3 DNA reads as TGTGCCAGTAGTATACAGCTCCTAGCGGGGGGTCCCACCGGGGAGCTGTTTTTT. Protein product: CASSIQLLAGGPTGELFF.

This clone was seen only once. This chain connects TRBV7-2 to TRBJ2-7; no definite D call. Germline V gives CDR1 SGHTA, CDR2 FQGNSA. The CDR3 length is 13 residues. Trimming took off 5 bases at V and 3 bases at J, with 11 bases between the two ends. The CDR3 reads CASSTSSGYEQYV. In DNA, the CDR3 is TGTGCCAGCAGCACTTCGAGTGGCTACGAGCAGTACGTC.

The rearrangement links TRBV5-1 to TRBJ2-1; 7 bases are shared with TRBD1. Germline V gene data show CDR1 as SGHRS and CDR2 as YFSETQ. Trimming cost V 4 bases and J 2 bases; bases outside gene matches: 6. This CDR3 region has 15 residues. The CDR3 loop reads CASSEQGMPYNEQFF. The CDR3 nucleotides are TGCGCCAGCAGCGAACAGGGGATGCCCTACAATGAGCAGTTCTTC.

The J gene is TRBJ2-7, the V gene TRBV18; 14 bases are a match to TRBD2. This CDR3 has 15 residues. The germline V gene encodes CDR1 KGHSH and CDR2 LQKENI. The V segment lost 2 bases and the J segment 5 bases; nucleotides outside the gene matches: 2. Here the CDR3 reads CASSPGTSGSHEQYV. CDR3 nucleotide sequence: TGTGCCAGCTCACCAGGGACTAGCGGGAGCCACGAGCAGTACGTC.

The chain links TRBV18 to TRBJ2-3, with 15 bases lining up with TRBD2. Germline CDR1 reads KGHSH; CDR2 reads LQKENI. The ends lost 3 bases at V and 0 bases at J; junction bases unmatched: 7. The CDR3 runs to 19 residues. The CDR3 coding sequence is TGTGCCAGCTCACCGCAAGGGACTAGCGGGGGGACGAGCACAGATACGCAGTATTTT. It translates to CASSPQGTSGGTSTDTQYF.

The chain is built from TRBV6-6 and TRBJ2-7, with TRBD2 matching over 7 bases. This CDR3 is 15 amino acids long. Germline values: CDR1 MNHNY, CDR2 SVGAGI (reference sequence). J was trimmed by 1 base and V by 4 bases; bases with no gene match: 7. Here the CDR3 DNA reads TGTGCCAGCAGTTTATTAGCGGGCTCGTCCTACGAGCAGTACGTC. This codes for CASSLLAGSSYEQYV.

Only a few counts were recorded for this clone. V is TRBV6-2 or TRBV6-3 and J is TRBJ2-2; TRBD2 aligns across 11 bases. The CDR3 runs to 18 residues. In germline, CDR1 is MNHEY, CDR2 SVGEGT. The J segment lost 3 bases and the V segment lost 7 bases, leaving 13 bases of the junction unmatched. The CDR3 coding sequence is TGTGCCAGCACCCCGACTAGCGGGACCGTACCGTACACCGGGGAGCTGTTTTTT. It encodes CASTPTSGTVPYTGELFF.